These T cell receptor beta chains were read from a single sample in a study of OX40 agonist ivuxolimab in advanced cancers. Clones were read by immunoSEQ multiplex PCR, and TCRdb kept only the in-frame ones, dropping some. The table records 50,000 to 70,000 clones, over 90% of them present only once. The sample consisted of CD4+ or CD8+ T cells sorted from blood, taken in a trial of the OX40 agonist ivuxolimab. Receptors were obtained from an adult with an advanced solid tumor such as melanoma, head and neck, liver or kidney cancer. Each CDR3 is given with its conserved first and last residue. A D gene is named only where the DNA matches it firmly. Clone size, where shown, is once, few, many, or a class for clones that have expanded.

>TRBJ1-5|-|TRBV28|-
TGTGCCAGCAGTTTAGTTGGAGGGGGGTCCAATCAGCCCCAGCATTTT
CASSLVGGGSNQPQHF
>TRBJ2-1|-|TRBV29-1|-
TGCAGCGTTGAAGATCCCGGGACTGAGTTCGATGAGCAGTTCTTC
CSVEDPGTEFDEQFF
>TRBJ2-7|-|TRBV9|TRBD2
TGTGCCAGCAGCGGACACGGGGGGAGTCTAGACGAGCAGTACTTC
CASSGHGGSLDEQYF
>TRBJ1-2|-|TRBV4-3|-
TGCGCCAGCAGCCAAGTCCTGGGAGCCTACTATGGCTACACCTTC
CASSQVLGAYYGYTF
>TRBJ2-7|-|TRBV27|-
TGTGCCAGCAGTGCGACCGGGACAGCGGGCTACGAGCAGTACTTC
CASSATGTAGYEQYF
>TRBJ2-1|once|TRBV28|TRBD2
TGTGCCAGCACCACGGGGCGGGAGGACTCCTACAATGAGCAGTTCTTC
CASTTGREDSYNEQFF
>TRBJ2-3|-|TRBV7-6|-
TGTGCCAGCAGCTCCGTCTGGGATACGCAGTATTTT
CASSSVWDTQYF
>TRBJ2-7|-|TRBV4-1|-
TGCGCCAGCAGCCAAGAGCCTAGCCCCGCCTACGAGCAGTACTTC
CASSQEPSPAYEQYF
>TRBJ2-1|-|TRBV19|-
TGTGCCACTAGGACAGCTTACAATGAGCAGTTCTTC
CATRTAYNEQFF
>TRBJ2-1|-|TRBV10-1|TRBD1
TGCGCCAGCAGCGGACAGGGCCCCTACAATGAGCAGTTCTTC
CASSGQGPYNEQFF
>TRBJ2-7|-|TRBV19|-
TGTGCCAGTAGTTGGGACGCAGGCGAGCAGTACTTC
CASSWDAGEQYF
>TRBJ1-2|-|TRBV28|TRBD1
TGCGCCAGCAAACCTGGACAGGGGGTCGACTATGGCTACACCTTC
CASKPGQGVDYGYTF
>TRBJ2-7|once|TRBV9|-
TGTGCCAGCAGCGCTGGGGCCGGGAGCTACGAGCAGTACTTC
CASSAGAGSYEQYF
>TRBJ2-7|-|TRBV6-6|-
TGTGCCAGCAGTTACGGGGGCGGGAGTGAAGGCAAGCAGTACTTC
CASSYGGGSEGKQYF
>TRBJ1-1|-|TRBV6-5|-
TGTGCCAGCAGTTACTCGATGGGGAGCACTGAAGCTTTCTTT
CASSYSMGSTEAFF
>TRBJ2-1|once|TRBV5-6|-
TGTGCCAGCAGCTTGGATTGGGGCAGGGTCTCCTACAATGAGCAGTTCTTC
CASSLDWGRVSYNEQFF
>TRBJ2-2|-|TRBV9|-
TGTGCCAGCAGCGTAGATGTAATGTGGGCCCGGGACACAACGAACACCGGGGAGCTGTTTTTT
CASSVDVMWARDTTNTGELFF
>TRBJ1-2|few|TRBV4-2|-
TGTGCCAGCAGCCCTAGGGCAGGTTATGGCTACACCTTC
CASSPRAGYGYTF
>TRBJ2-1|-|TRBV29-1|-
TGCAGCGCCCTCAACCGGGACGGTGCCTACAATGAGCAGTTCTTC
CSALNRDGAYNEQFF
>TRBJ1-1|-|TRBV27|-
TGTGCCAGCAGTCCTTCAGTATTCATGAACACTGAAGCTTTCTTT
CASSPSVFMNTEAFF
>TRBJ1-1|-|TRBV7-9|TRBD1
TGTGCCAGCACCATAGGACAGGAGAACACTGAAGCTTTCTTT
CASTIGQENTEAFF
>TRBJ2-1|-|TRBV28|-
TGTGCCAGCAGTTCCAGACAGAGCTCCTACAATGAGCAGTTCTTC
CASSSRQSSYNEQFF
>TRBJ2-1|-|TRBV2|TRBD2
TGTGCCAGCAGTATCAGCGGGAGGGGCAATGAGCAGTTCTTC
CASSISGRGNEQFF
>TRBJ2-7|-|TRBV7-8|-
TGTGCCAGCAGCTTAGGTAGTATCTACGAGCAGTACTTC
CASSLGSIYEQYF
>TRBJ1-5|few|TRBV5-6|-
TGTGCCAGCAGCTACAGTGCTTATAGCAATCAGCCCCAGCATTTT
CASSYSAYSNQPQHF
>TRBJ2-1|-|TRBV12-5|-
TGTGCTAGTGGTTTGACCCCGGGCAATGAGCAGTTCTTC
CASGLTPGNEQFF
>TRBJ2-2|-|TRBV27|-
TGTGCCAGCAGTCGAATCCCTAACACCGGGGAGCTGTTTTTT
CASSRIPNTGELFF
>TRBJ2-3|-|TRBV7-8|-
TGTGCCAGCAGCTTAGTGGGGACCACAGATACGCAGTATTTT
CASSLVGTTDTQYF
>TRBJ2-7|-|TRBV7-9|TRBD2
TGTGCCAGCAGCTCATCAAGCGGGGCCATCTCCTACGAGCAGTACTTC
CASSSSSGAISYEQYF
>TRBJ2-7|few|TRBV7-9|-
TGTGCCAGCAGCTTGACCCATCCCTACGAGCAGTACTTC
CASSLTHPYEQYF
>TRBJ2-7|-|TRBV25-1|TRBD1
TGTGCCAGCAGTGCACCGGGACAGAACTACGAGCAGTACTTC
CASSAPGQNYEQYF
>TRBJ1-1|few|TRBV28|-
TGTGCCAGCAGTTTGAGGAGGAGGGGGGCGAACACTGAAGCTTTCTTT
CASSLRRRGANTEAFF
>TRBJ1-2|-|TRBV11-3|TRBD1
TGTGCCAGCAGCCTAAAGTCAGGGGGCGCTGACTATGGCTACACCTTC
CASSLKSGGADYGYTF
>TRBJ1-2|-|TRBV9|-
TGTGCCAGCAGCCTCGCTGAAGGGCCGCGCTATGGCTACACCTTC
CASSLAEGPRYGYTF
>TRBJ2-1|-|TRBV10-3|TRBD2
TGTGCCATCAGTGAGGAGACTAGCGGGAACGACAATGAGCAGTTCTTC
CAISEETSGNDNEQFF
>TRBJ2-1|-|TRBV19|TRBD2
TGTGCCAGTAGTAGGGTAGGACTAGCGGGAGAAGTAACCTACAATGAGCAGTTCTTC
CASSRVGLAGEVTYNEQFF
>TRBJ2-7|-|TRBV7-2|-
TGTGCCAGCAGCTTAGAACAACTCTACGAGCAGTACTTC
CASSLEQLYEQYF
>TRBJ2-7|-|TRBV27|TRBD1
TGTGCCAGCAGTTTGGACAGGCGCACCTCCTACGAGCAGTACTTC
CASSLDRRTSYEQYF
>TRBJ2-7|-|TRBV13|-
TGTGCCAGCAGCTTAGGCCGGGCTGGCAAATCATACGAGCAGTACTTC
CASSLGRAGKSYEQYF
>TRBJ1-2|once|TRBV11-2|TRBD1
TGTGCCAGCTCAGGGGGGGTTCCCGTCTATGGCTACACCTTC
CASSGGVPVYGYTF
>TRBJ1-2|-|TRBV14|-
TGTGCCAGCAGCCAAGAGGGGCAGGGGCGGTATGGCTACACCTTC
CASSQEGQGRYGYTF
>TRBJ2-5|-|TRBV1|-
TGCACCAGCAGCCGGACTAGCGGGACCCTGTACCAAGAGACCCAGTACTTC
CTSSRTSGTLYQETQYF
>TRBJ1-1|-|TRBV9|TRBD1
TGTGCCAGCAGCGTACTTAGGGGGCCAAACACTGAAGCTTTCTTT
CASSVLRGPNTEAFF
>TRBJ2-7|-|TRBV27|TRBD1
TGTGCCAGCAGTGGACAGGGGCACTACGAGCAGTACTTC
CASSGQGHYEQYF